Shown below are 8 T cell receptor beta chains from a single sample sequenced in a study of blood T cells in healthy people across ages. A second PCR, run for roughly 7 to 11 cycles, used a sample-barcoded 5' primer plus a J-beta primer mix. One entry per CDR3 protein, called by TCRdb with MiXCR from the 5' RACE reads. The table records about 970,000 distinct CDR3 sequences, 45% to 60% of them present only once. The source material was blood. The receptor set was obtained from a woman aged 55-75 years in good health.

V is TRBV10-2 and J is TRBJ2-1; 10 bases map to TRBD2. The CDR3 loop spans 17 amino acids. The V and J ends lost 0 bases and 8 bases, in that order; junction bases with no gene match: 10. Germline values: CDR1 WSHSY, CDR2 SAAADI. The CDR3 reads CASSESSAGLAAHEQFF. The CDR3 bases are TGCGCCAGCAGTGAGTCGAGCGCAGGACTAGCGGCCCATGAGCAGTTCTTC.

This clonotype has a handful of counts. This chain joins TRBV12-3 or TRBV12-4 and TRBJ2-1, with 8 bases matching TRBD1. This CDR3 contains 15 residues. V lost 6 bases and J lost 12; bases outside the gene matches: 16. Here the CDR3 DNA reads TGTGCCAGCAGGGCCGGGACAGGCCACAGGACCCGGCAGTTCTTC. Its protein product is CASRAGTGHRTRQFF.

This clonotype has a handful of counts. The rearrangement links TRBV7-9 to TRBJ2-3; D gene uncertain. In germline, CDR1 is SEHNR, CDR2 FQNEAQ (reference sequence). The CDR3 is 14 residues long. Trimming took off 9 bases at V and 2 bases at J, with 15 bases between the two ends. As DNA, the CDR3 is TGTGCCAGTTCAAGGTCAACTATCACAGATACGCAGTATTTT. Translation: CASSRSTITDTQYF.

This clonotype was picked up a small number of times. The chain has TRBV10-3 and TRBJ2-3; TRBD1 matches 8 bases. The germline gives CDR1 ENHRY, CDR2 SYGVKD. CDR3 length: 14 amino acids. J lost 4 bases, V lost 8 bases, and 8 bases had no gene match. The CDR3 DNA follows: TGTGCCATCGAGGCAGGGGGCTCCGCAGATACGCAGTATTTT. It translates to CAIEAGGSADTQYF.

The V gene is TRBV7-9, the J gene TRBJ2-5; 16 bases agree with TRBD2. Germline V gives CDR1 SEHNR, CDR2 FQNEAQ (reference sequence). The CDR3 runs 16 residues. J was trimmed by 5 bases and V by 6 bases; bases with no gene match: 6. This CDR3 reads CASSGTSGRALETQYF. For the CDR3, the DNA is TGTGCCAGCAGTGGGACTAGCGGGAGGGCCTTGGAGACCCAGTACTTC.

The sample holds a few counts of this clonotype. V gene TRBV20-1 combines with J gene TRBJ2-7; 7 bases line up with TRBD2. There are 15 residues in the CDR3. With 0 bases clipped from V and 5 bases from J, the junction kept 10 bases outside the gene matches. Germline V CDR1 and CDR2: DFQATT, SNEGSKA (reference sequence). In DNA, the CDR3 is TGCAGTGCTAGAGATCTACCGCGGGAGCCCCACGAGCAGTACTTC. Encoded protein: CSARDLPREPHEQYF.

The V gene is TRBV28, the J gene TRBJ2-7; no clear D gene. V lost 6 bases and J lost 0, with 21 bases in between. Germline V CDR1 and CDR2: MDHEN, SYDVKM. The CDR3 has 17 amino acids. The CDR3 sequence is CASSQNKGRSGSYEQYF. CDR3 in DNA: TGTGCCAGCAGCCAAAACAAAGGCCGTTCGGGCTCCTACGAGCAGTACTTC. The full variable domain, completed using reference TRBV28 and TRBJ2-7, is DVKVTQSSRYLVKRTGEKVFLECVQDMDHENMFWYRQDPGLGLRLIYFSYDVKMKEKGDIPEGYSVSREKKERFSLILESASTNQTSMYLCASSQNKGRSGSYEQYFGPGTRLTVT.

This clonotype turned up a few times. The rearrangement uses TRBV6-5 and TRBJ2-7; D ambiguous. This CDR3 is built from 14 residues. The V end was cut by 10 bases, the J end by 3 bases, with 19 bases between. CDR1 and CDR2 (germline): MNHEY, SVGAGI. This CDR3 is CATTPSQISYEQYF. CDR3 DNA sequence: TGTGCCACAACCCCGTCACAGATCAGCTACGAGCAGTACTTC.